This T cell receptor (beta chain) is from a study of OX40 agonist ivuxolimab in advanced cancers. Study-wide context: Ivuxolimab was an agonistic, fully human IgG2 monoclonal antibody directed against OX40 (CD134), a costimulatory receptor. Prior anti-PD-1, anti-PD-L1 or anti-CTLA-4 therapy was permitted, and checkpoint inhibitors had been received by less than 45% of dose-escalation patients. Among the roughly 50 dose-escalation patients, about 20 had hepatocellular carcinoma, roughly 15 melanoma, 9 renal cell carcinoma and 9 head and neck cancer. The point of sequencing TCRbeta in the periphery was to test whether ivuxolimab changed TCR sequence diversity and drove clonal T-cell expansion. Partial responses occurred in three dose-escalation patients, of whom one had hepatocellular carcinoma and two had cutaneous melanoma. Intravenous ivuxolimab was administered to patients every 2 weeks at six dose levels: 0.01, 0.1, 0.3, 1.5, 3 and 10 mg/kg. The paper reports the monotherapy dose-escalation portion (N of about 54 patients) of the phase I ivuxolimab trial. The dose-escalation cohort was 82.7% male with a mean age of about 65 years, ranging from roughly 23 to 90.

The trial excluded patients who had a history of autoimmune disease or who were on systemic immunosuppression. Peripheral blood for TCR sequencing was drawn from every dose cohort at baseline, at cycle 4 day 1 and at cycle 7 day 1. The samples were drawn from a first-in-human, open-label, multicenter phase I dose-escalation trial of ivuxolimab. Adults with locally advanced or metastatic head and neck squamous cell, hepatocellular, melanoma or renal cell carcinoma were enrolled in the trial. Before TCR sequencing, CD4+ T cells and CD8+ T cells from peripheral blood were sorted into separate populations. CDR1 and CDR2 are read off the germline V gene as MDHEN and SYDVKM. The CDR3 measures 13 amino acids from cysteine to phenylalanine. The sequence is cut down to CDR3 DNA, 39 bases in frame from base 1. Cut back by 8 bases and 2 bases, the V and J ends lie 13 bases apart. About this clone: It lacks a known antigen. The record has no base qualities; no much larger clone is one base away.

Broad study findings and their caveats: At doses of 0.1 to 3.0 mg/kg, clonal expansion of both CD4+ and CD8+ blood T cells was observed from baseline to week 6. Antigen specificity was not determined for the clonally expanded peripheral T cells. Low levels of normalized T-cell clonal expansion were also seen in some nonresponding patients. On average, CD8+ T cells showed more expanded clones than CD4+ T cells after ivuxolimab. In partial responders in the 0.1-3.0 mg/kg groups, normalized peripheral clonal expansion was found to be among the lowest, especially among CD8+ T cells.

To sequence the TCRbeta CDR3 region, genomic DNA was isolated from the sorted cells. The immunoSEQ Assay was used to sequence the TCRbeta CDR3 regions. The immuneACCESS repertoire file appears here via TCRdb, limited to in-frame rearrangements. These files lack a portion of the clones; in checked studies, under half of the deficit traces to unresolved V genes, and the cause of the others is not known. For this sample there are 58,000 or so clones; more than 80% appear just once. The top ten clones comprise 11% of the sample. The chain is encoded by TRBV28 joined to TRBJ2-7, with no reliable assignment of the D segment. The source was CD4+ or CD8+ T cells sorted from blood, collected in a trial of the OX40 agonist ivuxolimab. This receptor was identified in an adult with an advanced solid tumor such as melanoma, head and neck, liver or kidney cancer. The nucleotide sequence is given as TGTGCCAGCTCAGACCGAAATACCTACGAGCAGTACTTC. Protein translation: CASSDRNTYEQYF.